This is a list of T cell receptor beta chains from one sample in a study of technical replicates of blood from several donors. Clones were sequenced by immunoSEQ multiplex PCR, and TCRdb holds only the in-frame ones, with some missing. Of around 67,000 clones listed, roughly 96% are singletons. The sequenced sample consisted of T cells isolated from PBMCs. The receptors stem from a human donor in good health. Both conserved end residues are part of each CDR3. A D gene is named only where the DNA matches it firmly. Size values are once, few and many counts, or a class for expanded clones, and some rows have none.

D: TRBD2
J: TRBJ2-7
V: TRBV7-9
size: NA
DNA: TGTGCCAGCAGCTTAGCTAGCGGGAGTTACGAGCAGTACTTC
CDR3: CASSLASGSYEQYF

D: NA
J: TRBJ1-2
V: TRBV30
size: NA
DNA: TGTGCCTGGAGTGCCTCAAGGGACACCTCAGAGTGTGGCTACACCTTC
CDR3: CAWSASRDTSECGYTF

D: TRBD1
J: TRBJ2-3
V: TRBV5-1
size: NA
DNA: TGCGCCAGCAGCACGACAGGGATTCTTGATCCGCAGTATTTT
CDR3: CASSTTGILDPQYF

D: NA
J: TRBJ2-5
V: TRBV25-1
size: NA
DNA: TGTGCCAGCAGTCCTGGGGAGGAGACCCAGTACTTC
CDR3: CASSPGEETQYF

D: NA
J: TRBJ2-3
V: TRBV30
size: NA
DNA: TGTGCCTGGAATTGGGGCAGGCACACAGATACGCAGTATTTT
CDR3: CAWNWGRHTDTQYF

D: NA
J: TRBJ1-3
V: TRBV7-6
size: NA
DNA: TGTGCCAGCAGCAAAGGGGTAGGAGGAAACACCATATATTTT
CDR3: CASSKGVGGNTIYF

D: NA
J: TRBJ1-1
V: TRBV10-1
size: NA
DNA: TGCGCCATCGCTGGGGGGTGGAGGCCTGAAGCTTTCTTT
CDR3: CAIAGGWRPEAFF

D: TRBD1
J: TRBJ1-2
V: TRBV18
size: NA
DNA: TGTGCCAGCTCACCGACACAGGGGTTTGCAGGCTACACCTTC
CDR3: CASSPTQGFAGYTF

D: NA
J: TRBJ2-1
V: TRBV5-4
size: NA
DNA: TGTGCCAGCAGCCTGGGGTCTTCTGGGGCCCGAGTCTCTGAGCAGTTCTTC
CDR3: CASSLGSSGARVSEQFF

D: NA
J: TRBJ1-5
V: TRBV5-5
size: NA
DNA: TGTGCCAGCAGTTCTAGTTTGGGCAATCAGCCCCAGCATTTT
CDR3: CASSSSLGNQPQHF

D: NA
J: TRBJ2-2
V: TRBV7-9
size: NA
DNA: TGTGCCAGCAGCTCCCCGACAGGTCCCGGGGAGCTGTTTTTT
CDR3: CASSSPTGPGELFF

D: NA
J: TRBJ2-1
V: TRBV19
size: NA
DNA: TGTGCCAGCTCTCTAAGGGGGGGACAGGCTGATGAGCAGTTCTTC
CDR3: CASSLRGGQADEQFF

D: TRBD2
J: TRBJ2-7
V: TRBV5-8
size: NA
DNA: TGTGCCAGCAGCTTGGGACTAGCGGGCCATCCCTACGAGCAGTACTTC
CDR3: CASSLGLAGHPYEQYF

D: TRBD2
J: TRBJ2-7
V: TRBV5-4
size: NA
DNA: TGTGCCAGCAGCCCCGAGACCCTGAGCGGGAGGGCCCCCTACGAGCAGTACTTC
CDR3: CASSPETLSGRAPYEQYF

D: NA
J: TRBJ2-1
V: TRBV10-3
size: NA
DNA: TGTGCCATCGGGGTAGGGGATGAGCAGTTCTTC
CDR3: CAIGVGDEQFF

D: TRBD1
J: TRBJ1-5
V: TRBV19
size: NA
DNA: TGTGCCAGTAGTGCCAGGGGGGATCAGCCCCAGCATTTT
CDR3: CASSARGDQPQHF

D: TRBD1
J: TRBJ1-5
V: TRBV29-1
size: NA
DNA: TGCAGCGTTGGAGGGACAGCTAGCAATCAGCCCCAGCATTTT
CDR3: CSVGGTASNQPQHF

D: NA
J: TRBJ1-2
V: TRBV27
size: NA
DNA: TGTGCCAGGGGCAGGGGATTTCAGGGCTACACCTTC
CDR3: CARGRGFQGYTF

D: TRBD1
J: TRBJ1-6
V: TRBV30
size: NA
DNA: TGTGCCTGGAGTCTGGACAGGGGTAATTCACCCCTCCACTTT
CDR3: CAWSLDRGNSPLHF

D: NA
J: TRBJ2-1
V: TRBV9
size: NA
DNA: TGTGCCAGCAGCGTAGGTGCAGGAGGTGGATACAATGAGCAGTTCTTC
CDR3: CASSVGAGGGYNEQFF

D: TRBD1
J: TRBJ2-7
V: TRBV7-9
size: NA
DNA: TGTGCCAGCAGCCGCGGACAGGGGTTATCCTACGAGCAGTACTTC
CDR3: CASSRGQGLSYEQYF

D: TRBD1
J: TRBJ2-3
V: TRBV14
size: NA
DNA: TGTGCCAGCAACCGACAGGGGGCTTTGGATACGCAGTATTTT
CDR3: CASNRQGALDTQYF

D: NA
J: TRBJ1-3
V: TRBV29-1
size: once
DNA: TGCAGCGCCCTACAGGGTCTCTCTGGAAACACCATATATTTT
CDR3: CSALQGLSGNTIYF

D: TRBD1
J: TRBJ1-2
V: TRBV6-6
size: NA
DNA: TGTGCCAGCAGCCAGGACAGGGGGCTCTATGGCTACACCTTC
CDR3: CASSQDRGLYGYTF

D: NA
J: TRBJ1-1
V: TRBV19
size: NA
DNA: TGTGCCAGTAGTATAGGTATGAACACTGAAGCTTTCTTT
CDR3: CASSIGMNTEAFF

D: TRBD2
J: TRBJ2-1
V: TRBV9
size: NA
DNA: TGTGCCAGCAGCGTAGTTAGCGGGGAGGGCAATGAGCAGTTCTTC
CDR3: CASSVVSGEGNEQFF

D: TRBD2
J: TRBJ2-5
V: TRBV5-1
size: NA
DNA: TGCGCCAGCAGCTTGGGAGCGGGGCAAGAGACCCAGTACTTC
CDR3: CASSLGAGQETQYF

D: NA
J: TRBJ2-2
V: TRBV4-1
size: once
DNA: TGCGCCAGCAGCCAAGATCCTTTTGCCGGGGAGCTGTTTTTT
CDR3: CASSQDPFAGELFF

D: NA
J: TRBJ2-7
V: TRBV10-3
size: NA
DNA: TGTGCCATCACATCAGGGGAAATTGCCTACGAGCAGTACTTC
CDR3: CAITSGEIAYEQYF

D: TRBD1
J: TRBJ1-2
V: TRBV29-1
size: NA
DNA: TGCAGCGTGTCGGGACAGAGCTATGGCTACACCTTC
CDR3: CSVSGQSYGYTF

D: TRBD1
J: TRBJ1-2
V: TRBV6-1
size: once
DNA: TGTGCCAGCAGTCCCGGGACAGGTTTCTATGGCTACACCTTC
CDR3: CASSPGTGFYGYTF

D: NA
J: TRBJ1-1
V: TRBV30
size: NA
DNA: TGTGCCTGGGGGCACGGGGGACTGAACACTGAAGCTTTCTTT
CDR3: CAWGHGGLNTEAFF

D: TRBD1
J: TRBJ2-5
V: TRBV7-9
size: NA
DNA: TGTGCCAGCAGCTCCATCCGGGACAGATCCCTCCAAGAGACCCAGTACTTC
CDR3: CASSSIRDRSLQETQYF

D: NA
J: TRBJ2-5
V: TRBV6-5
size: NA
DNA: TGTGCCAGCAGTTACTCCCGAGGAGAGACCCAGTACTTC
CDR3: CASSYSRGETQYF

D: NA
J: TRBJ1-1
V: TRBV6-5
size: NA
DNA: TGTGCCAGCAGTTTGAGCACTGAAGCTTTCTTT
CDR3: CASSLSTEAFF

D: NA
J: TRBJ2-7
V: TRBV5-1
size: NA
DNA: TGCGCCAGCAGCTTGGTGGCAGGTTCTGACTACGAGCAGTACTTC
CDR3: CASSLVAGSDYEQYF

D: NA
J: TRBJ2-7
V: TRBV29-1
size: NA
DNA: TGCAGCGTTGAAGCAGGGCACTACGAGCAGTACTTC
CDR3: CSVEAGHYEQYF

D: NA
J: TRBJ1-1
V: TRBV20-1
size: NA
DNA: TGCAGTGCCAACGAGAAGACTGAAGCTTTCTTT
CDR3: CSANEKTEAFF

D: TRBD1
J: TRBJ1-1
V: TRBV6-5
size: NA
DNA: TGTGCCAGCAGTTACGGACAGGGGAGGACTGAAGCTTTCTTT
CDR3: CASSYGQGRTEAFF

D: TRBD1
J: TRBJ2-1
V: TRBV12-5
size: NA
DNA: TGTGCTAGTGGTTTGGTACTTGGACAGAGGGGGCAGGGGAATGAGCAGTTCTTC
CDR3: CASGLVLGQRGQGNEQFF

D: NA
J: TRBJ2-7
V: TRBV28
size: NA
DNA: TGTGCCAGCAGTAGCGGCTTATCCTACGAGCAGTACTTC
CDR3: CASSSGLSYEQYF

D: NA
J: TRBJ2-2
V: TRBV11-2
size: NA
DNA: TGTGCCAGCAGCCCCCCTTTCGCCGGGGAGCTGTTTTTT
CDR3: CASSPPFAGELFF

D: NA
J: TRBJ2-3
V: TRBV15
size: NA
DNA: TGTGCCACCAGCAGAGGGGCTATTAGGACAGATACGCAGTATTTT
CDR3: CATSRGAIRTDTQYF

D: TRBD2
J: TRBJ2-5
V: TRBV7-6
size: NA
DNA: TGTGCCAGCAGCACTAGCGGTAGCCAAGAGACCCAGTACTTC
CDR3: CASSTSGSQETQYF

D: NA
J: TRBJ1-1
V: TRBV7-9
size: NA
DNA: TGTGCCAGCAGCTTCCAAACTGAAGCTTTCTTT
CDR3: CASSFQTEAFF